The text below deals with one T cell receptor beta chain. Authors' processing steps: Reference gene primers were amplified, and this amplification served to estimate nucleated cell counts. Sequenced by immunoSEQ multiplex PCR; TCRdb stores in-frame clones only, minus some. Clone size and the V and J calls come from that table; the DNA yielded D and trimming. Among 250,000 or so clones, about 83% were seen once, and the ten largest hold around 5.9%. Trimming removed 3 bases at V and 6 bases at J, with 23 bases between. Per germline, CDR1 SGHRS and CDR2 YFSETQ. The length of the CDR3 is 17 residues. This specimen comes from a study of blood T cell repertoires in COVID-19.

The chain links TRBV5-1 to TRBJ2-3; possibly TRBD1 for D (5 bases). The TCR was taken from a human donor in a cohort sampled during active COVID-19. Sequencing input: peripheral blood. CDR3 DNA: TGCGCCAGCAGCTCTGGAAGCTGGACACGGATTATGGATACGCAGTATTTT. This sequence encodes CASSSGSWTRIMDTQYF.